Listed here are 28 T cell receptor beta chains from one sample, sequenced in a study of blood T cell repertoires in COVID-19. Assay: immunoSEQ multiplex PCR; the TCRdb copy retains only in-frame clones and omits some. The repertoire includes 200,000 to 250,000 clones, over 70% of them detected once, and 7% to 8.5% sits in the top ten. Sequencing was carried out using peripheral blood. The receptors shown here come from a woman in her 70s with acute or convalescent COVID-19.

The gene calls are TRBV7-2 and TRBJ1-3, with 7 bases matching TRBD1. CDR1 is SGHTA and CDR2 is FQGNSA in the germline V gene. The CDR3 runs to 14 residues. The trim removed 6 bases at V and 4 bases at J, leaving 6 bases unmatched. CDR3 bases: TGTGCCAGCAGGAGACAGGGAGTCGGAAACACCATATATTTT. Amino acids: CASRRQGVGNTIYF.

Notes on this clone: One junction end does not reproduce the germline sequence, and a read error may be involved. The chain couples TRBV10-3 to TRBJ1-2; no clear D. The CDR3 has 8 amino acids. In germline, CDR1 is ENHRY, CDR2 SYGVKD. The CDR3 protein is CAISGAVF. CDR3 DNA: TGTGCCATCAGTGGGGCTGTCTTC.

The chain carries TRBV7-2 and TRBJ2-1; 10 nucleotides match TRBD1. CDR3 length: 16 amino acids. In germline, CDR1 is SGHTA, CDR2 FQGNSA. V shed 3 bases, J shed 8 bases, and the junction held 10 bases outside the gene matches. The CDR3: CASSLAGTGVYYEQFF. The CDR3 DNA sequence: TGTGCCAGCAGCTTGGCCGGGACAGGGGTCTATTATGAGCAGTTCTTC.

The chain recombines TRBV10-3 with TRBJ1-5; no definite D call. V was clipped by 8 bases and J by 6 bases, with 11 bases between them. Per germline, CDR1 ENHRY and CDR2 SYGVKD. This CDR3 has 12 amino acids. CDR3 sequence (DNA): TGTGCCATCGGGAGATCAAGTCAGCCCCAGCATTTT. Protein: CAIGRSSQPQHF.

This chain connects TRBV10-3 to TRBJ2-5; 14 positions agree with TRBD2. Germline V CDR1 and CDR2: ENHRY, SYGVKD. The CDR3 is 14 amino acids. With V trimmed by 4 bases and J by 9 bases, 4 bases remained unmatched. DNA of the CDR3: TGTGCCATCAGTGTGGGACTAGCGGGGGAAGCCCAGTACTTC. Translating it yields CAISVGLAGEAQYF.

This clone showed up just a few times. The chain employs TRBV3-1 (or the pseudogene TRBV3-2) and TRBJ1-5; D gene uncertain. From germline, CDR1 is LGHDT and CDR2 YNNKEL (reference sequence). There are 13 residues in the CDR3. The ends were cut back, 0 bases at V and 7 bases at J, with 7 bases in the middle. DNA of the CDR3: TGTGCCAGCAGCCAAGATCTCAGGCAGCCCCAGCATTTT. This sequence encodes CASSQDLRQPQHF.

This clone turned up a few times. The rearrangement uses TRBV18 and TRBJ2-5; the match to TRBD2 covers 8 bases. The CDR3 sequence is 15 residues long. The V and J ends lost 1 base and 8 bases, in that order; junction bases with no gene match: 9. The V gene's germline CDR1 is KGHSH and CDR2 LQKENI. CDR3 nucleotides: TGTGCCAGCTCACCACTAGCGGGGCCTTCCGACACCCAGTACTTC. Translation: CASSPLAGPSDTQYF.

J is TRBJ1-1 and V is TRBV6-5; the D is unclear. The CDR3 has 14 residues. V was clipped by 0 bases and J by 5 bases, with 10 bases between them. The V gene's germline CDR1 is MNHEY and CDR2 SVGAGI. CDR3: CASSYSRSTTEAFF. For the CDR3, the DNA is TGTGCCAGCAGTTACTCAAGGAGTACGACTGAAGCTTTCTTT.

This clone was counted only a few times. V gene TRBV3-1 (or the pseudogene TRBV3-2) combines with J gene TRBJ1-1, with 9 bases lining up with TRBD1. CDR1 and CDR2 from the germline V gene are LGHDT and YNNKEL (reference sequence). V shed 4 bases, J shed 5 bases, and the junction held 8 bases outside the gene matches. CDR3 length: 15 amino acids. The CDR3 sequence: CASSPSGTGLTEAFF. Here the CDR3 DNA reads TGTGCCAGCAGCCCCTCCGGGACAGGGTTGACTGAAGCTTTCTTT.

The chain recombines TRBV7-2 with TRBJ2-2; D unresolved. V was pared by 1 base and J by 0 bases, with 9 bases between. Germline assignment: CDR1 SGHTA and CDR2 FQGNSA. The CDR3 contains 16 residues. CDR3 nucleotide sequence: TGTGCCAGCAGCTTAGGGCTGCCCCCGAACACCGGGGAGCTGTTTTTT. This translates into CASSLGLPPNTGELFF.

The V and J genes are TRBV4-3 and TRBJ2-1; TRBD2 matches 8 bases. CDR3 length: 20 residues. The germline V gene encodes CDR1 LGHNA and CDR2 YSLEER. The V segment lost 0 bases and the J segment 3 bases; nucleotides outside the gene matches: 16. The CDR3 DNA follows: TGCGCCAGCAGCCAAGATTGGGTCGGGGGGGCCGCTACTTTCTACAATGAGCAGTTCTTC. Protein sequence: CASSQDWVGGAATFYNEQFF.

This clone is judged medium-sized. This chain links TRBV3-1 (or the pseudogene TRBV3-2) with TRBJ2-7; TRBD2 might be the D (5 bases). CDR1 is LGHDT and CDR2 is YNNKEL in the germline V gene (reference sequence). The CDR3 sequence is 13 residues long. The V end was cut by 7 bases, the J end by 4 bases, with 14 bases between. The CDR3: CASKGERIYEQYV. CDR3 nucleotides: TGTGCCAGCAAAGGCGAGCGGATTTACGAGCAGTACGTC.

With respect to this clone: Other DNA sequences of this sample code for an identical CDR3. The V call is TRBV5-1, the J call TRBJ2-7; 7 positions match TRBD1. Germline CDR1 and CDR2: SGHRS and YFSETQ. The CDR3 loop spans 14 amino acids. Trimming at V came to 4 bases and at J to 2 bases, leaving 6 bases not matched to a gene. The chain's CDR3 is CASSTGQVPYEQYF. The CDR3 coding sequence is TGCGCCAGCAGCACTGGACAGGTGCCCTACGAGCAGTACTTC.

The gene calls are TRBV19 and TRBJ1-2, with TRBD1 matching over 7 bases. This CDR3 spans 13 amino acids. The V gene's germline CDR1 is LNHDA and CDR2 SQIVND (reference sequence). V was clipped by 2 bases and J by 8 bases; unmatched bases: 5. DNA for the CDR3: TGTGCCAGTAGTATATACCGGGACAGCGGCTACACCTTC. Translated: CASSIYRDSGYTF.

J is TRBJ1-2 and V is TRBV11-2; D gene unclear. Germline V lookup: CDR1 SGHAT, CDR2 FQNNGV. V dropped 2 bases and J dropped 5 bases, with 15 bases sitting between them. The CDR3 is 15 amino acids. As DNA, the CDR3 is TGTGCCAGCAGCTTATCATTCACGGGGAGTTATGGCTACACCTTC. Translation gives CASSLSFTGSYGYTF.

The rearrangement links TRBV7-9 to TRBJ2-3, with a weak D call TRBD2 (5 bases). Germline CDR1 is SEHNR and CDR2 is FQNEAQ (reference sequence). V lost 5 bases and J lost 1, with 10 bases in between. This CDR3 has 14 amino acids. For the CDR3, the DNA is TGTGCCAGCAGCCCCGGGCGGGGCACAGATACGCAGTATTTT. This encodes CASSPGRGTDTQYF.

This sequence joins TRBV9 and TRBJ2-1; D is unclear. CDR1 and CDR2 from the germline V gene are SGDLS and YYNGEE. This CDR3 contains 15 residues. V lost 3 bases and J lost 3, with 13 bases in between. The CDR3 bases are TGTGCCAGCAGCGGGTCAAGCGAATTCTACAATGAGCAGTTCTTC. Amino acid sequence: CASSGSSEFYNEQFF.

The genes are TRBV30 and TRBJ2-7; 10 bases map to TRBD2. The CDR3 contains 14 residues. V shed 4 bases and J 1 base; nucleotides not matched to a gene: 4. In germline, CDR1 is GTSNPN, CDR2 SVGIG (reference sequence). CDR3 DNA: TGTGCCTGGAACCCTAGCGGGGGTTCCTACGAGCAGTACTTC. It translates to CAWNPSGGSYEQYF.

V gene TRBV3-1 (or the pseudogene TRBV3-2) combines with J gene TRBJ2-2; D is unclear. Trimming took off 6 bases at V and 10 bases at J, with 15 bases between the two ends. The CDR3 runs to 13 residues. CDR1 is LGHDT, CDR2 YNNKEL, per germline (reference sequence). Written as DNA, the CDR3 is TGTGCCAGCAGACGGGTCCTATCCTCGGAGCTGTTTTTT. As protein: CASRRVLSSELFF.

The chain recombines TRBV6-5 with TRBJ2-7; 8 nucleotides match TRBD2. Germline CDR1 reads MNHEY; CDR2 reads SVGAGI. This CDR3 contains 13 residues. Losses at the gene ends were 6 bases for V and 3 bases for J; bases not matched to a gene: 4. The CDR3 DNA sequence: TGTGCCAGCAGGACTAGCGCCTACTACGAGCAGTACGTC. The encoded protein is CASRTSAYYEQYV.

The V and J genes are TRBV24-1 and TRBJ2-3; 10 nucleotides line up with TRBD2. The V gene's germline CDR1 is KGHDR and CDR2 SFDVKD. V was pared by 5 bases and J by 2 bases, with 6 bases of the junction left unmatched. The CDR3 runs to 16 residues. This CDR3 is CATSAIAGGTTDTQYF. The CDR3 nucleotides read TGTGCCACCAGTGCTATAGCGGGGGGCACCACAGATACGCAGTATTTT.

The chain has TRBV7-9 and TRBJ2-7; TRBD2 agrees at 9 bases. Losses at the gene ends were 5 bases for V and 0 bases for J; bases not matched to a gene: 11. The length of the CDR3 is 17 residues. Germline V lookup: CDR1 SEHNR, CDR2 FQNEAQ (reference sequence). CDR3 sequence: CASSPPLAGGNSYEQYF. The CDR3 nucleotides are TGTGCCAGCAGCCCACCCTTGGCGGGGGGGAACTCCTACGAGCAGTACTTC.

J is TRBJ2-3 and V is TRBV18; D is perhaps TRBD2 (5 bases). The germline V gene encodes CDR1 KGHSH and CDR2 LQKENI. Trimming took 6 bases from V and 3 from J, leaving 10 bases between them. CDR3 length: 13 amino acids. CDR3 DNA sequence: TGTGCCAGCTCGTACCGGGAAACAGATACGCAGTATTTT. Translation gives CASSYRETDTQYF.

The rearrangement uses TRBV3-1 (or the pseudogene TRBV3-2) and TRBJ1-4, with 7 bases identical to TRBD1. This CDR3 has 14 amino acids. Losses at the gene ends were 4 bases for V and 5 bases for J; bases not matched to a gene: 4. Germline values: CDR1 LGHDT, CDR2 YNNKEL (reference sequence). Here the CDR3 reads CASSRQGENEKLFF. The CDR3 nucleotides read TGTGCCAGCAGCCGTCAGGGGGAAAATGAAAAACTGTTTTTT.

The rearrangement links TRBV25-1 to TRBJ2-7; maybe TRBD1 (6 bases). From germline, CDR1 is MGHDK and CDR2 SYGVNS. The CDR3 is 15 amino acids. The V gene lost 8 bases and the J gene lost 0 bases, with 17 bases spanning the gap. In nucleotides, the CDR3 is TGTGCCAGCGGGGGACAACGACAAAGCTCCTACGAGCAGTACGTC. Translated, it gives CASGGQRQSSYEQYV.

This chain links TRBV5-8 with TRBJ2-1, with 7 bases that match TRBD1. Germline V gene data show CDR1 as SGHTS and CDR2 as YDEGEE. The junction had 11 bases not matched to a gene; V was cut back by 4 bases and J by 1 base. The CDR3 is 17 residues long. The CDR3 coding sequence is TGTGCCAGCAGCGGAGGTTGGGACAGTAGGTCCTACAATGAGCAGTTCTTC. Translation: CASSGGWDSRSYNEQFF.

This clone appeared a few times. J is TRBJ2-2 and V is TRBV2; 10 bases map to TRBD2. With V trimmed by 7 bases and J by 9 bases, 11 bases remained unmatched. Germline CDR1 SNHLY, CDR2 FYNNEI. The CDR3 runs to 15 residues. This chain's CDR3 is CASKGSSGGGWELFF. DNA of the CDR3: TGTGCCAGCAAGGGCTCTAGCGGGGGAGGCTGGGAGCTGTTTTTT.

This chain uses TRBV5-4 with TRBJ2-5, with D possibly TRBD2 on 5 matching bases. The germline V and J ends were trimmed by 1 base and 5 bases, with 9 bases remaining between them. Germline V gives CDR1 SGHNT, CDR2 YYREEE (reference sequence). The CDR3 runs to 13 residues. The CDR3: CASSLRGTETQYF. CDR3 DNA: TGTGCCAGCAGCTTGCGGGGTACGGAGACCCAGTACTTC.